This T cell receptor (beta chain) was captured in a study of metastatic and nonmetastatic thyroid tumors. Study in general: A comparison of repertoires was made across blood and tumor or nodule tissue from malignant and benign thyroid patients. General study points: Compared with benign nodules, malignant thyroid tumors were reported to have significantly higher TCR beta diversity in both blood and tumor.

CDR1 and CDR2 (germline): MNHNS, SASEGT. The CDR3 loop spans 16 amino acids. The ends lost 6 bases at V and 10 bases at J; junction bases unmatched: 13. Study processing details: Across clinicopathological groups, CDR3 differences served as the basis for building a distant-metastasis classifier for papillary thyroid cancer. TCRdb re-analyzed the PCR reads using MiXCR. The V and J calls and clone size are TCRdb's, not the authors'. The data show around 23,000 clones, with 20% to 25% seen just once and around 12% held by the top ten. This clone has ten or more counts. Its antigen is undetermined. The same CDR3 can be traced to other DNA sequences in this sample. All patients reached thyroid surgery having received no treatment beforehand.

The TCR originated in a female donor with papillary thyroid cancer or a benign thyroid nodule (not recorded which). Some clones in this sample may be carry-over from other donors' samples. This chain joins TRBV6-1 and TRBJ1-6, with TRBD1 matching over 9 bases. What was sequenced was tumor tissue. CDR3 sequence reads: CASREDRGDIVSPLHF. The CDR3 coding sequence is TGTGCCAGCAGGGAGGACAGGGGTGATATAGTATCACCCCTCCACTTT.